Sequencing of this T cell receptor beta chain was carried out in a study of blood T cell repertoires in COVID-19. Background on the study: There were acute and convalescent COVID-19 samples, and they came from the United States, Italy and Spain. Sample material is recorded as cDNA or gDNA derived from T cells, B-cell-depleted T cells, or PBMCs.

CDR1 is MNHEY and CDR2 is SVGAGI in the germline V gene. The CDR3 runs 15 residues. V was clipped by 5 bases and J by 7 bases, with 19 bases between them. Source study methods: How many nucleated cells were present was estimated from reference gene primer amplification. Libraries were prepared by immunoSEQ multiplex PCR; TCRdb keeps only in-frame clonotypes and omits some of them. That table is the source of V, J and clone size, and D and trimming were worked out from the DNA. The sample includes approximately 31,000 clones, about 88% of them seen just once. This rearrangement joins TRBV6-5 to TRBJ2-3; D is possibly TRBD1 (5 bases). The TCR sequence derives from a man between 65 and 85 years old with active COVID-19. The specimen was peripheral blood. The CDR3 DNA follows: TGTGCCAGCAGTCAGGACACGCTAAGTCGGTATACGCAGTATTTT. Its translation: CASSQDTLSRYTQYF.